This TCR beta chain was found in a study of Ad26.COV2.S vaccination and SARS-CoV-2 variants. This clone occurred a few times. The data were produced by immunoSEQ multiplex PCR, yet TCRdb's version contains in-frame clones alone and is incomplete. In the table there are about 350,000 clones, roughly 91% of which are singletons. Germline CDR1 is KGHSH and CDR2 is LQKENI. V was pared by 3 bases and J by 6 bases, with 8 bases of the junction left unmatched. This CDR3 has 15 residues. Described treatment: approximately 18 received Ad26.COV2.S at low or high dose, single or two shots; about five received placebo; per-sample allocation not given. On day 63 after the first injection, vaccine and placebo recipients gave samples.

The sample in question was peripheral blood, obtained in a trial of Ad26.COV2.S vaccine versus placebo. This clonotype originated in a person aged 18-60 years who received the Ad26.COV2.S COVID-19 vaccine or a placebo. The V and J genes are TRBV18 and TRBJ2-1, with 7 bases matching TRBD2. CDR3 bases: TGTGCCAGCTCACCTGATCGGACTAGAGTCAATGAGCAGTTCTTC. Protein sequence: CASSPDRTRVNEQFF.